The present T cell receptor beta chain was sequenced within a study of cytomegalovirus exposure and HLA in healthy donors. Trimming removed 1 base from V and 7 bases from J, with 11 bases in between. Germline lookup yields CDR1 SGHVS and CDR2 FNYEAQ. This CDR3 is 13 amino acids long. Primers: 60 Vbeta forward and 13 Jbeta reverse. Clones were sequenced by immunoSEQ multiplex PCR, and TCRdb holds only the in-frame ones, with some missing. Its listing shows about 120,000 clones. About this clone: As yet, its antigen is unknown.

Study-level points and caveats: It was only CMV serostatus that was available as immune exposure information. Three CMV-associated chains were confirmed in vitro to be specific for CMV antigens. Cytomegalovirus association was assigned to more than 150 TCR beta chains. The classifier reportedly diagnosed cytomegalovirus status with high sensitivity and specificity.

The rearrangement joins TRBV7-6 to TRBJ2-7, with D maybe TRBD1 (5 bases). The sequence was collected from a man aged 18 to 29 in good health and CMV-seronegative. The sample taken for sequencing was PBMCs. The chain's CDR3 is CASSLGPGFEQYF. DNA of the CDR3: TGTGCCAGCAGCTTAGGTCCAGGGTTTGAGCAGTACTTC.